This T cell receptor beta chain was identified in a study of blood T cell repertoires in COVID-19. On the study more broadly: COVID-19 samples collected from the United States, Italy and Spain covered acute and convalescent phases. T cells, B-cell-depleted T cells, or PBMCs provided the cDNA or gDNA that served as material.

Study processing details: Counts of nucleated cells, estimated from reference gene primer amplification, were obtained. Clones were read by immunoSEQ multiplex PCR, and TCRdb kept only the in-frame ones, dropping some. D and trimming come from the DNA, and the V and J calls and clone size come from that table. There are more than 35,000 clones in the sample; nearly 90% occur only once, and approximately 2.3% lies in the top ten. V was clipped by 5 bases and J by 5 bases; unmatched bases: 6. CDR1 MDHEN and CDR2 SYDVKM come from the germline V gene. This CDR3 is 14 amino acids long. This receptor was identified in a human donor in a cohort sampled during active COVID-19. Sequencing was done on a sample of peripheral blood. The chain is built from TRBV28 and TRBJ2-5; 9 nucleotides match TRBD1. The CDR3 loop reads CASSPGDREETQYF. As DNA, the CDR3 is TGTGCCAGCAGTCCCGGGGACAGGGAGGAGACCCAGTACTTC.